This TCR beta chain derives from a study of CD8 T cells in Susac syndrome. CDR3 length equals 13 residues. The germline gives CDR1 SGHRS, CDR2 YFSETQ. Trimming shortened V by 0 bases and J by 8 bases, and 9 bases separated the two germline ends. cDNA came from around 0.5 to 1 ug RNA primed by random hexamers. TCR beta CDR3 was amplified by immunoSEQ multiplex PCR. This amplification extended across 54 Vbeta and 13 Jbeta segments. TCRdb itself ran the immunoSEQ multiplex PCR reads through MiXCR, one entry per CDR3 protein. The sample holds some 170,000 distinct CDR3 sequences, about 94% seen once. Sequencing of TCR beta was undertaken in CD8+ and CD4+ T cells derived from blood. Healthy donors served as the controls. They were matched for age and sex. TEMRA cells were FACS-enriched, with CD8+ and CD4+ T cells isolated negatively.

V is TRBV5-1 and J is TRBJ2-4; tentative D call: TRBD2 (5 bases). Sequenced input: CD4+ T cells from PBMCs. This sequence originates from a human donor in good health. The CDR3 nucleotides are TGCGCCAGCAGCTTGGTACTAGAGGACATTCAGTACTTC. Residues: CASSLVLEDIQYF.